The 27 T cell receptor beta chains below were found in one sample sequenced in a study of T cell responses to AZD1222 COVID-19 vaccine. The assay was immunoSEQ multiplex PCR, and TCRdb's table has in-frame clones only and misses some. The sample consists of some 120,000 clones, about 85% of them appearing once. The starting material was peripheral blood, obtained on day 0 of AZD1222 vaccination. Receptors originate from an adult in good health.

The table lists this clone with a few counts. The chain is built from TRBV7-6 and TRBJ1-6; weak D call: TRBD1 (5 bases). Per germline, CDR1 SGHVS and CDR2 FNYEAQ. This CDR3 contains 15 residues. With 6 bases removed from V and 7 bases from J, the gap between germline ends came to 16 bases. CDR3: CASRRTQGANSPLHF. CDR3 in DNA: TGTGCCAGCAGACGTACGCAGGGTGCGAATTCACCCCTCCACTTT.

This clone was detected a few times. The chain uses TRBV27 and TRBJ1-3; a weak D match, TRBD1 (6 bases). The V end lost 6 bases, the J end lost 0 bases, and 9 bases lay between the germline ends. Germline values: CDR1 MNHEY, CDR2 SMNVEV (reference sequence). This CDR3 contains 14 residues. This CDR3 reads CASRRTASGNTIYF. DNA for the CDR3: TGTGCCAGCAGGCGGACAGCCTCTGGAAACACCATATATTTT.

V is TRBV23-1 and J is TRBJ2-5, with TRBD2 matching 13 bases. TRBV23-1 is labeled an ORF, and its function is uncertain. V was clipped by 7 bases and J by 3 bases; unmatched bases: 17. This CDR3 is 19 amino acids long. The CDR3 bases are TGCGCCAGCAATCGTGGGACTAGCGGGGCCAACCGGATCAAAGAGACCCAGTACTTC. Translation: CASNRGTSGANRIKETQYF.

The CDR3 is CASSEVGGPAAGELFF. The CDR3 bases are TGTGCCAGCAGTGAAGTGGGGGGCCCCGCGGCCGGGGAGCTGTTTTTT. This chain joins TRBV2 and TRBJ2-2; the D gene could be TRBD1 or TRBD2 (6 bases each). The V gene's germline CDR1 is SNHLY and CDR2 FYNNEI. The CDR3 consists of 16 residues. Trimming left V 1 base short and J 6 bases short, with 15 bases between.

CDR3 sequence: CASSPEQGYEQYF. The DNA of the CDR3 is TGTGCCAGCAGCCCAGAACAGGGGTACGAGCAGTACTTC. V and J are TRBV7-9 and TRBJ2-7, with 7 bases aligning to TRBD1. Losses at the gene ends were 5 bases for V and 4 bases for J; bases not matched to a gene: 5. CDR3 length: 13 residues. Germline V gene sequence: CDR1 SEHNR, CDR2 FQNEAQ (reference sequence).

In nucleotides, the CDR3 is TGTGCCAGCAGTCCCCTCACCAAAGATTCACCCCTCCACTTT. Its translation: CASSPLTKDSPLHF. This chain connects TRBV27 to TRBJ1-6; no clear D gene. This CDR3 contains 14 residues. Trimming stripped 5 bases from V and 8 bases from J, with 13 bases between. The germline gives CDR1 MNHEY, CDR2 SMNVEV (reference sequence).

In DNA, the CDR3 is TGTGCCAGCAGCTTGACTGGGGGGAACACTGAAGCTTTCTTT. It yields the protein CASSLTGGNTEAFF. This chain uses TRBV7-3 with TRBJ1-1; possibly TRBD1 for D (5 bases). The CDR3 loop spans 14 amino acids. Germline assignment: CDR1 SGHTA and CDR2 FQGTGA. Trimming stripped 3 bases from V and 1 base from J, with 9 bases between.

The chain's CDR3 is CASSLVSRSAGSYNEQFF. The DNA of the CDR3 is TGCGCCAGCAGCCTAGTTTCCCGGTCGGCGGGCTCCTACAATGAGCAGTTCTTC. This sequence joins TRBV4-1 and TRBJ2-1; weak D call: TRBD2 (5 bases). CDR1 MGHRA and CDR2 YSYEKL come from the germline V gene. The length of the CDR3 is 18 residues. V was shortened by 4 bases and J by 0 bases, with 19 bases between the two germline ends.

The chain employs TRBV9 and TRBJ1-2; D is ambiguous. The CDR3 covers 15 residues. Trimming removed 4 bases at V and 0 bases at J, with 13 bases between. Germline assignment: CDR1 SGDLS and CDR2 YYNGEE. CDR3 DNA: TGTGCCAGCAGCACCCCCCGGGGAGCTAACTATGGCTACACCTTC. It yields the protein CASSTPRGANYGYTF.

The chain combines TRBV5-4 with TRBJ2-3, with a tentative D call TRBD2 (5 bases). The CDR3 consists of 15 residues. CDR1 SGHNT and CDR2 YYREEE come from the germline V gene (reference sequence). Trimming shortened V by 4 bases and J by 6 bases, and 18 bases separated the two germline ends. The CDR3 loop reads CASSPEALAGDTQYF. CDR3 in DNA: TGTGCCAGCAGCCCGGAAGCTCTGGCGGGTGATACGCAGTATTTT. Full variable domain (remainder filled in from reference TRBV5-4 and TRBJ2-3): ETGVTQSPTHLIKTRGQQVTLRCSSQSGHNTVSWYQQALGQGPQFIFQYYREEENGRGNFPPRFSGLQFPNYSSELNVNALELDDSALYLCASSPEALAGDTQYFGPGTRLTVL.

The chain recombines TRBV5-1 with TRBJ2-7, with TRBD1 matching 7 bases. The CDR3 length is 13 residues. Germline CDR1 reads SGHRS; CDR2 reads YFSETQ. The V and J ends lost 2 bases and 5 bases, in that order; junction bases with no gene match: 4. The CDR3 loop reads CASSLTGAHEQYF. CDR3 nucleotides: TGCGCCAGCAGCTTAACAGGGGCCCACGAGCAGTACTTC. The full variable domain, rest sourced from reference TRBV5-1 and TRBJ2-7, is KAGVTQTPRYLIKTRGQQVTLSCSPISGHRSVSWYQQTPGQGLQFLFEYFSETQRNKGNFPGRFSGRQFSNSRSEMNVSTLELGDSALYLCASSLTGAHEQYFGPGTRLTVT.

The CDR3 coding sequence is TGTGCCAGCAGCCAACAGTTCAATTCACCCCTCCACTTT. Translation gives CASSQQFNSPLHF. This chain links TRBV3-1 (or the pseudogene TRBV3-2) with TRBJ1-6; D gene ambiguous. V was pared by 2 bases and J by 7 bases, with 6 bases between. CDR3 size: 13 residues. Germline assignment: CDR1 LGHDT and CDR2 YNNKEL (reference sequence).

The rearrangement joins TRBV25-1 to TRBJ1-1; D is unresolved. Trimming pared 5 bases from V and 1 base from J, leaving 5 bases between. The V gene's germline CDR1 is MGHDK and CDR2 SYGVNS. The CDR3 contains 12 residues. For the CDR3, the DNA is TGTGCCAGCAGTAGGACGAACACTGAAGCTTTCTTT. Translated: CASSRTNTEAFF. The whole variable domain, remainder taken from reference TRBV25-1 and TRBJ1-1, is EADIYQTPRYLVIGTGKKITLECSQTMGHDKMYWYQQDPGMELHLIHYSYGVNSTEKGDLSSESTVSRIRTEHFPLTLESARPSHTSQYLCASSRTNTEAFFGQGTRLTVV.

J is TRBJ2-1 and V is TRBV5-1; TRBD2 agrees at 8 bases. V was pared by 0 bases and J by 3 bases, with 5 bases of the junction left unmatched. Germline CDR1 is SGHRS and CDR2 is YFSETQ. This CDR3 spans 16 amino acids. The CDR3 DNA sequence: TGCGCCAGCAGCTTGGTAGGCGGGGGGCACTACAATGAGCAGTTCTTC. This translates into CASSLVGGGHYNEQFF. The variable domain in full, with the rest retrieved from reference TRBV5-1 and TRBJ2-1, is KAGVTQTPRYLIKTRGQQVTLSCSPISGHRSVSWYQQTPGQGLQFLFEYFSETQRNKGNFPGRFSGRQFSNSRSEMNVSTLELGDSALYLCASSLVGGGHYNEQFFGPGTRLTVL.

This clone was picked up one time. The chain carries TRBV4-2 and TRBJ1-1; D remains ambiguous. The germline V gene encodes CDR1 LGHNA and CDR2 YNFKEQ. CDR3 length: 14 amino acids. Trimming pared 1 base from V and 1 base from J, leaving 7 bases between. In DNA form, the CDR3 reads TGTGCCAGCAGCCAAGGTCGGGGGAACACTGAAGCTTTCTTT. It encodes CASSQGRGNTEAFF.

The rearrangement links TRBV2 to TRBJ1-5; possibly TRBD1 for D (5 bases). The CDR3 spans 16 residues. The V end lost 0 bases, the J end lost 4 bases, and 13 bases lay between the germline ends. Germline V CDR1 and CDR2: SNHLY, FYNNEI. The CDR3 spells CASSEAGQGLNQPQHF. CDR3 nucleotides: TGTGCCAGCAGTGAAGCTGGTCAGGGCTTAAATCAGCCCCAGCATTTT.

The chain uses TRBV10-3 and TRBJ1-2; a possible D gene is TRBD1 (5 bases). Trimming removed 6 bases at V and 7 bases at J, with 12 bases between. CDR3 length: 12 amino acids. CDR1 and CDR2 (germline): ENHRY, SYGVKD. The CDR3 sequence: CAISEQGSGYTF. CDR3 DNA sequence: TGTGCCATCAGCGAGCAGGGATCTGGCTACACCTTC.

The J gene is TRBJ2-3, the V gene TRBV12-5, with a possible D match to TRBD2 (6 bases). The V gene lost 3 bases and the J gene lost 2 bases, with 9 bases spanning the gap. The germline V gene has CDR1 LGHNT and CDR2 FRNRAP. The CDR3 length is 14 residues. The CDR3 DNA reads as TGTGCTAGTGGTTTTGCGGGACCCACAGATACGCAGTATTTT. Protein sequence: CASGFAGPTDTQYF.

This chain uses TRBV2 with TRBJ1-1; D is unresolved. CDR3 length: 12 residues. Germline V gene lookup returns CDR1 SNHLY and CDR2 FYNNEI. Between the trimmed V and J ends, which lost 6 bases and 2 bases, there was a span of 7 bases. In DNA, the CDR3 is TGTGCCAGCAGGGCACCTAACACTGAAGCTTTCTTT. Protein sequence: CASRAPNTEAFF.

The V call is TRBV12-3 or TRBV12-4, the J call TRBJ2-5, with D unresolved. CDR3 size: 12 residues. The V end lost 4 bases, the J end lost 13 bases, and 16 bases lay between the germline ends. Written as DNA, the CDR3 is TGTGCCAGCAGTTCAGACTCCGGACGGAGGTACTTC. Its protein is CASSSDSGRRYF.

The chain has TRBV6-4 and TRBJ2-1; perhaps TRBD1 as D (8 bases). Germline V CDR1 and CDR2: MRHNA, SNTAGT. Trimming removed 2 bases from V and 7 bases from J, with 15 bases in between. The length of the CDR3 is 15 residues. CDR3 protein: CASSDRTGRGNEQFF. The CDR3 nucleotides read TGTGCCAGCAGTGACCGGACAGGGAGGGGAAATGAGCAGTTCTTC.

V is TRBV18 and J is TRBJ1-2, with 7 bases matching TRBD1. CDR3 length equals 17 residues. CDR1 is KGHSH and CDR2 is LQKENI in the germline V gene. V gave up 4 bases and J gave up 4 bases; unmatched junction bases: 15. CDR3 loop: CASSLSIPGQSLYGYTF. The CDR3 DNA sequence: TGTGCCAGCTCACTGAGTATACCGGGACAGAGCCTCTATGGCTACACCTTC.

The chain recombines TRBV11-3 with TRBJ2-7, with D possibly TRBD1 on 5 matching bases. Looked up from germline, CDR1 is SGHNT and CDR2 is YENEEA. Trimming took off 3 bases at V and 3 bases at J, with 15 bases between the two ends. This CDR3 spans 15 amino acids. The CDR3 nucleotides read TGTGCCAGCAGCTTCTACTCACAGGAAAACTACGAGCAGTACTTC. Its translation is CASSFYSQENYEQYF.

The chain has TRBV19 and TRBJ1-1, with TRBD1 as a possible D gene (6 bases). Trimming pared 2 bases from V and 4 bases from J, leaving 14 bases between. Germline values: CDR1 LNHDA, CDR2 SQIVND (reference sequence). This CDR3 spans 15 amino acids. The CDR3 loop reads CASSIRPGVGTEAFF. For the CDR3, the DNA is TGTGCCAGTAGTATAAGGCCAGGGGTGGGCACTGAAGCTTTCTTT.

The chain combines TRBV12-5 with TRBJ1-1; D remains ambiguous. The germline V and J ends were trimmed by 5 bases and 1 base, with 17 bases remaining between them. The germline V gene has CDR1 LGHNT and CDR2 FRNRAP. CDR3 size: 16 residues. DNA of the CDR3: TGTGCTAGTGGTCCCGTTTCGGCGGGCCGGAACACTGAAGCTTTCTTT. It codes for CASGPVSAGRNTEAFF.

CDR3 region: CASSLVIGETEAFF. As DNA, the CDR3 is TGTGCCAGCAGCTTAGTCATTGGGGAAACTGAAGCTTTCTTT. This chain links TRBV7-2 with TRBJ1-1; D unclear. This CDR3 is 14 amino acids long. Germline V gene data show CDR1 as SGHTA and CDR2 as FQGNSA. V lost 1 base and J 5 bases, leaving 11 bases between the germline ends.

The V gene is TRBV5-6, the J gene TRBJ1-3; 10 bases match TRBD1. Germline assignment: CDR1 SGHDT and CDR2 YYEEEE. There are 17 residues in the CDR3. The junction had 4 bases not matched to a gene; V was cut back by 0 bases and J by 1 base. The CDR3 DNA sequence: TGTGCCAGCAGCTTGGGGGGACAGGGGTTTTCTGGAAACACCATATATTTT. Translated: CASSLGGQGFSGNTIYF.